Following are 16 T cell receptor beta chains from one sample sequenced in a study of CD8 T cells in Susac syndrome. When the RNA was reverse transcribed, random hexamers were used with an input of roughly 0.45 to 1 ug. TCRdb reprocessed the immunoSEQ multiplex PCR reads via MiXCR and lists one record per CDR3 protein. This table has 150,000 to 200,000 distinct CDR3 sequences, about 90% appearing once. Sequencing was done on a sample of CD4+ T cells from PBMCs. All receptors come from a human donor in good health.

The chain links TRBV7-9 to TRBJ1-5; TRBD1 is a possible D gene (5 bases). V lost 5 bases to trimming and J lost 2 bases, with 10 bases between them. Germline CDR1 reads SEHNR; CDR2 reads FQNEAQ (reference sequence). This CDR3 is built from 14 residues. The chain's CDR3 is CASSGRAGNQPQHF. The CDR3 DNA sequence: TGTGCCAGCAGCGGCAGGGCAGGCAATCAGCCCCAGCATTTT.

The chain carries TRBV6-6 and TRBJ2-7; D not certain. The CDR3 has 11 amino acids. Trimming took off 5 bases at V and 5 bases at J, with 7 bases between the two ends. Germline CDR1 is MNHNY and CDR2 is SVGAGI (reference sequence). CDR3 DNA sequence: TGTGCCAGCAGTCGTGGACACGAGCAGTACTTC. It is translated as CASSRGHEQYF.

The chain employs TRBV7-9 and TRBJ2-5, with D possibly TRBD2 on 5 matching bases. Germline CDR1 is SEHNR and CDR2 is FQNEAQ (reference sequence). The CDR3 has 14 residues. The V end lost 5 bases, the J end lost 1 base, and 11 bases lay between the germline ends. The CDR3 protein is CASSPPAVQETQYF. The CDR3 coding sequence is TGTGCCAGCAGCCCCCCAGCGGTCCAAGAGACCCAGTACTTC.

The chain joins TRBV7-2 to TRBJ2-1; D is undetermined. Trimming pared 8 bases from V and 2 bases from J, leaving 13 bases between. Germline V gives CDR1 SGHTA, CDR2 FQGNSA. The CDR3 is 14 residues long. The CDR3: CASLPDLTYNEQFF. CDR3 coding DNA: TGTGCCAGCCTCCCCGACCTTACCTACAATGAGCAGTTCTTC. Based on the CDR3 plus reference TRBV7-2 and TRBJ2-1, the full variable domain is GAGVSQSPSNKVTEKGKDVELRCDPISGHTALYWYRQSLGQGLEFLIYFQGNSAPDKSGLPSDRFSAERTGGSVSTLTIQRTQQEDSAVYLCASLPDLTYNEQFFGPGTRLTVL.

J is TRBJ2-7 and V is TRBV28, with unresolved D. V was clipped by 5 bases and J by 3 bases, with 8 bases between them. The germline gives CDR1 MDHEN, CDR2 SYDVKM. CDR3 length: 12 residues. The CDR3 DNA is TGTGCCAGCAGTCCCCTGATCTACGAGCAGTACTTC. Amino acid sequence: CASSPLIYEQYF.

CDR3 coding DNA: TGTGCCAGCAGTGTAGGGACTAGACAAGAGACCCAGTACTTC. It translates to CASSVGTRQETQYF. This chain connects TRBV2 to TRBJ2-5; 8 bases are shared with TRBD2. The CDR3 runs to 14 residues. Germline V gene lookup returns CDR1 SNHLY and CDR2 FYNNEI. V gave up 4 bases and J gave up 2 bases; unmatched junction bases: 3.

The J gene is TRBJ1-5, the V gene TRBV19; D is uncertain. Trimming left V 6 bases short and J 9 bases short, with 9 bases between. CDR3 length: 11 residues. The germline V gene has CDR1 LNHDA and CDR2 SQIVND (reference sequence). CDR3 amino acids: CASSDVWPQHF. The DNA of the CDR3 is TGTGCCAGTAGCGATGTTTGGCCCCAGCATTTT.

This rearrangement joins TRBV6-4 to TRBJ2-1; D gene ambiguous. CDR1 and CDR2 from the germline V gene are MRHNA and SNTAGT. V was trimmed by 4 bases and J by 6 bases, leaving 13 bases between them. The CDR3 contains 14 residues. This chain's CDR3 is CASSADGSSNEQFF. DNA for the CDR3: TGTGCCAGCAGTGCTGACGGATCATCCAATGAGCAGTTCTTC.

The V gene is TRBV6-2 or TRBV6-3, the J gene TRBJ2-4; a possible D gene is TRBD1 (6 bases). The CDR3 consists of 18 residues. Germline values: CDR1 MNHEY, CDR2 SVGEGT. The V end lost 4 bases, the J end lost 0 bases, and 19 bases lay between the germline ends. The CDR3 DNA reads as TGTGCCAGCAGTTCACACCAGGGGCCAGCGATAGCCAAAAACATTCAGTACTTC. This gives the protein CASSSHQGPAIAKNIQYF.

J is TRBJ2-3 and V is TRBV18, with no clear D. V lost 8 bases to trimming and J lost 3 bases, with 6 bases between them. This CDR3 is 11 amino acids long. The germline V gene encodes CDR1 KGHSH and CDR2 LQKENI. CDR3 loop: CASLRTDTQYF. Here the CDR3 DNA reads TGTGCCAGCCTCCGAACAGATACGCAGTATTTT.

The gene calls are TRBV7-9 and TRBJ2-4; D ambiguous. The CDR3 runs to 14 residues. Trimming left V 4 bases short and J 3 bases short, with 10 bases between. The germline V gene encodes CDR1 SEHNR and CDR2 FQNEAQ (reference sequence). The CDR3 coding sequence is TGTGCCAGCAGCTCGACTGGAGTCAAAAACATTCAGTACTTC. Translating gives CASSSTGVKNIQYF.

CDR3 residues: CASSRGAPQAEAFF. The DNA for the CDR3 is TGCGCCAGCAGCCGGGGGGCCCCTCAGGCGGAAGCTTTCTTT. The rearrangement uses TRBV5-1 and TRBJ1-1, with D possibly matching TRBD1 (6 bases). The CDR3 covers 14 residues. Germline CDR1 is SGHRS and CDR2 is YFSETQ. Trimming left V 4 bases short and J 8 bases short, with 18 bases between.

The rearrangement links TRBV2 to TRBJ2-1; 14 bases map to TRBD2. Trimming removed 8 bases from V and 7 bases from J; junction bases left unmatched: 7. CDR1 is SNHLY, CDR2 FYNNEI, per germline. The CDR3 length is 15 residues. The CDR3 DNA is TGTGCCAGCCGCCCGACTAGCGGGGGGGATAATGAGCAGTTCTTC. Protein product: CASRPTSGGDNEQFF.

The rearrangement uses TRBV19 and TRBJ2-4; 9 bases line up with TRBD1. J was trimmed by 6 bases and V by 4 bases; bases with no gene match: 7. This CDR3 contains 15 residues. The germline CDR1 and CDR2 sequences are LNHDA and SQIVND (reference sequence). This CDR3 reads CASSRQGVTGNIQYF. DNA of the CDR3: TGTGCCAGTAGTAGACAGGGGGTTACGGGAAACATTCAGTACTTC.

This clonotype has a single count. V usage is TRBV2 and J usage is TRBJ2-2; D not resolved. Per germline, CDR1 SNHLY and CDR2 FYNNEI. V was clipped by 4 bases and J by 7 bases, with 10 bases between them. There are 13 residues in the CDR3. The CDR3 is CASSVVVGGELFF. Written as DNA, the CDR3 is TGTGCCAGCAGTGTCGTGGTTGGCGGGGAGCTGTTTTTT. The full variable domain, its missing parts supplied by reference TRBV2 and TRBJ2-2, is EPEVTQTPSHQVTQMGQEVILRCVPISNHLYFYWYRQILGQKVEFLVSFYNNEISEKSEIFDDQFSVERPDGSNFTLKIRSTKLEDSAMYFCASSVVVGGELFFGEGSRLTVL.

The V call is TRBV12-3 or TRBV12-4, the J call TRBJ1-1, with 10 bases fitting TRBD1. With 4 bases clipped from V and 6 bases from J, the junction kept 5 bases outside the gene matches. The CDR3 consists of 14 residues. This CDR3 is CASSSAGTGAEAFF. The CDR3 coding sequence is TGTGCCAGCAGTTCCGCGGGGACAGGGGCTGAAGCTTTCTTT.